This T cell receptor (beta chain) was obtained from a study of blood T cell repertoires in COVID-19. Study-level background: Both acute and convalescent COVID-19 samples were obtained from the United States, Italy and Spain. Sources were T cells, B-cell-depleted T cells, or PBMCs; the material itself was cDNA or gDNA.

In the authors' methods: It was from reference gene primer amplification that nucleated cell counts were estimated. Sequencing was performed with immunoSEQ multiplex PCR; in TCRdb, only in-frame clones are kept and a portion is missing. That table furnishes V, J and clone size, whereas the DNA furnished D and trimming. This sample has tens of thousands of clones; roughly nine tenths occur once, and the top ten carry approximately 2.2%. The CDR3 extends over 17 amino acids. V was pared by 0 bases and J by 4 bases, with 3 bases of the junction left unmatched. CDR1 and CDR2 (germline): SEHNR, FQNEAQ (reference sequence).

The receptor comes from a man aged 50-60 years with acute or convalescent COVID-19. Sequenced material: peripheral blood. V is TRBV7-9 and J is TRBJ1-6, with 10 bases aligning to TRBD1. In DNA, the CDR3 is TGTGCCAGCAGCTTAGCCGGGACAGGGGATTATAATTCACCCCTCCACTTT. It is translated as CASSLAGTGDYNSPLHF.